This entry lists 7 T cell receptor beta chains sequenced from one sample in a study of blood T cell repertoires in COVID-19 (dated by TCRdb to 2019 to 2021). Libraries came from the immunoSEQ multiplex PCR assay. The table was pulled from immuneACCESS by TCRdb, which kept in-frame rearrangements only. Such tables lose some clones; where checked, under half of the loss comes from unresolved V genes, and the rest has no known cause. The sample has 130,000 to 150,000 clones on record, roughly 83% of them singletons. The ten most abundant clones make up approximately 5.2% of the sample. The sequenced sample consisted of peripheral blood. Receptors originate from a woman in her 70s with COVID-19, enrolled during active disease.

This clone appeared once. Here the CDR3 reads CASSPSGGQETQYF. The CDR3, as DNA: TGTGCCAGCAGCCCGTCCGGGGGGCAAGAGACCCAGTACTTC. The V gene is TRBV7-3, the J gene TRBJ2-5; 7 bases map to TRBD2. CDR1 and CDR2 (germline): SGHTA, FQGTGA. The CDR3 has 14 residues. V trimming: 5 bases; J trimming: 2 bases; junction bases outside the gene matches: 5. The whole variable domain, remainder taken from reference TRBV7-3 and TRBJ2-5, is GAGVSQTPSNKVTEKGKYVELRCDPISGHTALYWYRQSLGQGPEFLIYFQGTGAADDSGLPNDRFFAVRPEGSVSTLKIQRTERGDSAVYLCASSPSGGQETQYFGPGTRLLVL.

The gene calls are TRBV12-3 or TRBV12-4 and TRBJ1-2, with D tentatively TRBD1 (6 bases). V lost 8 bases and J 2 bases, leaving 12 bases between the germline ends. CDR3 size: 13 residues. CDR3 DNA: TGTGCCAGCCGGTCCAGGGGAAACTATGGCTACACCTTC. As protein: CASRSRGNYGYTF.

The chain has TRBV27 and TRBJ2-7, with D possibly matching TRBD2 (5 bases). CDR3 length: 13 amino acids. CDR1 MNHEY and CDR2 SMNVEV come from the germline V gene (reference sequence). V lost 6 bases to trimming and J lost 2 bases, with 11 bases between them. As DNA, the CDR3 is TGTGCCAGCAGGAGGGCTCCAACCTACGAGCAGTACTTC. This codes for CASRRAPTYEQYF.

The chain links TRBV7-2 to TRBJ1-3; possibly TRBD1 for D (5 bases). V was cut by 8 bases and J by 0 bases, with 11 bases left in between. The CDR3 length is 14 residues. Germline V gene lookup returns CDR1 SGHTA and CDR2 FQGNSA. The chain's CDR3 is CASSAGNSGNTIYF. CDR3 sequence (DNA): TGTGCCAGCTCGGCAGGGAACTCTGGAAACACCATATATTTT. The full variable domain, in which reference TRBV7-2 and TRBJ1-3 provide the parts outside the CDR3, is GAGVSQSPSNKVTEKGKDVELRCDPISGHTALYWYRQSLGQGLEFLIYFQGNSAPDKSGLPSDRFSAERTGGSVSTLTIQRTQQEDSAVYLCASSAGNSGNTIYFGEGSWLTVV.

The chain recombines TRBV24-1 with TRBJ1-2; 8 positions agree with TRBD1. From germline, CDR1 is KGHDR and CDR2 SFDVKD. V was pared by 4 bases and J by 4 bases, with 10 bases of the junction left unmatched. This CDR3 contains 16 residues. The CDR3 region is CATSDPGQAAFYGYTF. The CDR3 nucleotides read TGTGCCACCAGTGACCCGGGACAGGCTGCGTTCTATGGCTACACCTTC.

V gene TRBV5-1 combines with J gene TRBJ1-4; D is unresolved. V lost 2 bases to trimming and J lost 1 base, with 12 bases between them. Germline CDR1 and CDR2: SGHRS and YFSETQ. The CDR3 runs 16 residues. The CDR3 DNA sequence: TGCGCCAGCAGCTTTGGAAGAGGGATAACTAATGAAAAACTGTTTTTT. Translated: CASSFGRGITNEKLFF.

This sequence joins TRBV5-1 and TRBJ1-2; D not resolved. The CDR3 consists of 14 residues. Trimming took off 0 bases at V and 2 bases at J, with 8 bases between the two ends. Germline V lookup: CDR1 SGHRS, CDR2 YFSETQ. CDR3 loop: CASSLDATNYGYTF. The CDR3, as DNA: TGCGCCAGCAGCTTGGATGCGACAAACTATGGCTACACCTTC.